Listed below are T cell receptor beta chains from one sample, sequenced in a study of blood T cell repertoires in COVID-19. The repertoire was sequenced with immunoSEQ multiplex PCR; TCRdb's copy has only in-frame clones and lacks some. The sample includes about 200,000 clones, around four fifths seen only once; the top ten take less than 9.5%. The source material was peripheral blood. These receptors were collected from a woman aged 80 or older with COVID-19, enrolled during active disease. CDR3s include the opening cysteine and the closing phenylalanine or tryptophan. D genes are given only for firm matches. Clone size is shown for a subset of rows, as once, few, many or a class of expanded clone.

clone size	D gene	V gene	CDR3 length	J gene	CDR3 DNA	CDR3 protein
-	TRBD2	TRBV7-2	15	TRBJ2-3	TGTGCCAGCAGCTTAGATGGCGGGAGGGCAGATACGCAGTATTTT	CASSLDGGRADTQYF
-	-	TRBV18	12	TRBJ2-5	TGTGCCAGCACCTGGGGCTCGGAGACCCAGTACTTC	CASTWGSETQYF
-	-	TRBV5-4	16	TRBJ1-3	TGTGCCAGCAGCTCGGGGGGGTCGGGGCCTGGAAACACCATATATTTT	CASSSGGSGPGNTIYF
-	-	TRBV7-3	14	TRBJ2-3	TGTGCCAGCAGCTTAAATCGGTTCACAGATACGCAGTATTTT	CASSLNRFTDTQYF
-	-	TRBV7-2	14	TRBJ1-4	TGTGCCAGCAGCTTTACTAGGCAGGACGAAAAACTGTTTTTT	CASSFTRQDEKLFF
-	TRBD1	TRBV6-5	14	TRBJ1-1	TGTGCCAGCAGCCACAGGGGATCCGTCACTGAAGCTTTCTTT	CASSHRGSVTEAFF
few	-	TRBV7-2	13	TRBJ1-2	TGTGCCAGCAGCTTAGGTGCGGGTTGGGGCTACACCTTC	CASSLGAGWGYTF
-	-	TRBV6-2/TRBV6-3	12	TRBJ1-5	TGTGCCAGCAGTCTAGGCAATCAGCCCCAGCATTTT	CASSLGNQPQHF
-	-	TRBV25-1	15	TRBJ1-3	TGTGCCAGCAGTTTCGCAGGTTCCCCTGGAAACACCATATATTTT	CASSFAGSPGNTIYF
-	TRBD2	TRBV15	15	TRBJ2-7	TGTGCCACCAGCTCTGGGACTAGCGGGAACTACGAGCAGTACTTC	CATSSGTSGNYEQYF
-	-	TRBV18	15	TRBJ2-7	TGTGCCAGCTCGGCTGCGGGCGCGATAAACAACGAGCAGTACTTC	CASSAAGAINNEQYF
-	-	TRBV27	15	TRBJ2-7	TGTGCCAGCAGGAGAAAACAGGGCTTCTCCTACGAGCAGTACTTC	CASRRKQGFSYEQYF
-	TRBD2	TRBV19	17	TRBJ2-1	TGTGCCAGTAGTACCAGGGGGAGTAGCGGGAGAGCGGGTGAGCAGTTCTTC	CASSTRGSSGRAGEQFF
-	TRBD1	TRBV7-2	16	TRBJ1-6	TGTGCCAGCAGACCCGGGACAGGGGTTAGGAATTCACCCCTCCACTTT	CASRPGTGVRNSPLHF
-	TRBD1	TRBV11-2	15	TRBJ1-5	TGTGCCAGCAGCTTAGGGCACAGGGGAAATCAGCCCCAGCATTTT	CASSLGHRGNQPQHF
-	TRBD1	TRBV5-4	13	TRBJ1-2	TGTGCCAGCTTGCAGGGACAGGGGGAGGGCTACACCTTC	CASLQGQGEGYTF
-	-	TRBV30	14	TRBJ1-2	TGTGCCTGGAGTGTACTGCAAGCCCAAAACGGCTACACCTTC	CAWSVLQAQNGYTF
few	TRBD1	TRBV3-1/TRBV3-2	15	TRBJ1-1	TGTGCCAGCAGCAGACAGGGTATGATGAACACTGAAGCTTTCTTT	CASSRQGMMNTEAFF
-	-	TRBV7-9	14	TRBJ1-2	TGTGCCAGCAGCACCGCGGGACGGATCTATGGCTACACCTTC	CASSTAGRIYGYTF
-	-	TRBV5-4	14	TRBJ2-1	TGTGCCAGCAGCTCCGGACAGATCGTGAATGAGCAGTTCTTC	CASSSGQIVNEQFF
-	-	TRBV19	13	TRBJ2-3	TGTGCCAGTAGTATAGATCGAGCAGATACGCAGTATTTT	CASSIDRADTQYF
-	-	TRBV5-8	14	TRBJ1-2	TGTGCCAGCACCCTGGGGGGGAGCGGCTATGGCTACACCTTC	CASTLGGSGYGYTF
-	TRBD1	TRBV11-2	15	TRBJ2-7	TGTGCCAGCAGCCCGAGGGACAGGGGATTCCACGAGCAGTACTTC	CASSPRDRGFHEQYF
-	-	TRBV6-1	15	TRBJ1-2	TGTGCCAGCAGTGAAGGGGGGCTTGGGGTGTATGGCTACACCTTC	CASSEGGLGVYGYTF
-	TRBD1	TRBV5-8	13	TRBJ1-2	TGTGCCAGCAGCCGAAGAGGACAGGGAGGCTACACCTTC	CASSRRGQGGYTF
-	-	TRBV7-3	15	TRBJ2-3	TGTGCCAGCAGCTCTGGGAGCGGATACACAGATACGCAGTATTTT	CASSSGSGYTDTQYF
-	-	TRBV7-3	13	TRBJ2-1	TGTGCCAGCAGCGTGGAGTACTACAATGAGCAGTTCTTC	CASSVEYYNEQFF
-	-	TRBV2	13	TRBJ1-1	TGTGCCAGCAGATCCTCCCGGGGGGCTGAAGCTTTCTTT	CASRSSRGAEAFF
-	TRBD1	TRBV9	16	TRBJ1-2	TGTGCCAGCAGCGTGGGAGGACAGGGGGCGCTCTCTGGCTACACCTTC	CASSVGGQGALSGYTF
-	-	TRBV10-3	12	TRBJ1-1	TGTGCCATCAGTAACCTTGGCTCTGAAGCTTTCTTT	CAISNLGSEAFF
-	-	TRBV24-1	13	TRBJ2-3	TGTGCCACCAGTGATGTTCACGGGAATACGCAGTATTTT	CATSDVHGNTQYF
few	-	TRBV7-3	16	TRBJ2-1	TGTGCCAGCAGCTTGTTGACGGCTAGCTCCTACAATGAGCAGTTCTTC	CASSLLTASSYNEQFF
-	-	TRBV5-4	14	TRBJ1-2	TGTGCCAGCAGCCCTTCTGACAGAACCTATGGCTACACCTTC	CASSPSDRTYGYTF
few	TRBD1	TRBV27	15	TRBJ2-1	TGTGCCAGCAATGTCCAGGGGGCTTACTACAATGAGCAGTTCTTC	CASNVQGAYYNEQFF
-	TRBD2	TRBV5-1	14	TRBJ2-3	TGCGCCAGCAGCTTTAGCGGGAGAACAGATACGCAGTATTTT	CASSFSGRTDTQYF
once	-	TRBV10-3	14	TRBJ1-1	TGTGCCATCTCCGGGAACCTCCAGTACACTGAAGCTTTCTTT	CAISGNLQYTEAFF
once	TRBD1	TRBV18	12	TRBJ1-2	TGTGCCAGCTCACCAGACAGGGACGGCTACACCTTC	CASSPDRDGYTF
-	TRBD1	TRBV7-9	14	TRBJ2-1	TGTGCCAGCAGCCGACAGGGGGGGTACAATGAGCAGTTCTTC	CASSRQGGYNEQFF
-	TRBD2	TRBV11-2	15	TRBJ2-3	TGTGCCAGCAGCTTGTCGGGAGGTGAGGCAGATACGCAGTATTTT	CASSLSGGEADTQYF
-	TRBD1	TRBV2	14	TRBJ1-5	TGTGCCAGCAACCCACAGGGGAGCAATCAGCCCCAGCATTTT	CASNPQGSNQPQHF
-	-	TRBV6-1	17	TRBJ2-5	TGTGCCAGCAGTGAAATAGGACACCCCGGCAAAAAAGAGACCCAGTACTTC	CASSEIGHPGKKETQYF
-	TRBD1	TRBV28	15	TRBJ2-1	TGTGCCAGCAGTTCATGGACAGGGGGCGCGAATGAGCAGTTCTTC	CASSSWTGGANEQFF
-	-	TRBV24-1	15	TRBJ2-3	TGTGCCACCAGTGACGCCAGGGGGGCCACAGATACGCAGTATTTT	CATSDARGATDTQYF
-	TRBD2	TRBV6-2/TRBV6-3	14	TRBJ2-5	TGTGCCAGCAGTTACGGCGGGGGCCAAGAGACCCAGTACTTC	CASSYGGGQETQYF
once	-	TRBV28	14	TRBJ2-5	TGTGCCAGCAGTGCACAGGGTCGGGGAGAGACCCAGTACTTC	CASSAQGRGETQYF